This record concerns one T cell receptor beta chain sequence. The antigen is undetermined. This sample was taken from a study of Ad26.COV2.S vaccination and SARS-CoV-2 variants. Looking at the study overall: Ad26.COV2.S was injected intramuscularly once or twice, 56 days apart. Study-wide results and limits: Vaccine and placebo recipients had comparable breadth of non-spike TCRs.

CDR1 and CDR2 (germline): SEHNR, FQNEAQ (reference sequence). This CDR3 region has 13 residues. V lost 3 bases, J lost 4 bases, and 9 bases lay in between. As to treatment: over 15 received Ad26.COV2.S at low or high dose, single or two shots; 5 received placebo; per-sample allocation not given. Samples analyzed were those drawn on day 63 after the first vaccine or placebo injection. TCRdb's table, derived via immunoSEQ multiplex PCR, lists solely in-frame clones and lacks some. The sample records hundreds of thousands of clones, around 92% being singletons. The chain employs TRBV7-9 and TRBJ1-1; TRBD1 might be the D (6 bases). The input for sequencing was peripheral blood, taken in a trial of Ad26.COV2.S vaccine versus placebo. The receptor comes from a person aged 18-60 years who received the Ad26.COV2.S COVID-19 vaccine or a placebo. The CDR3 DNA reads TGTGCCAGCAGCTTTGGGGGCGTCACTGAAGCTTTCTTT. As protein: CASSFGGVTEAFF.